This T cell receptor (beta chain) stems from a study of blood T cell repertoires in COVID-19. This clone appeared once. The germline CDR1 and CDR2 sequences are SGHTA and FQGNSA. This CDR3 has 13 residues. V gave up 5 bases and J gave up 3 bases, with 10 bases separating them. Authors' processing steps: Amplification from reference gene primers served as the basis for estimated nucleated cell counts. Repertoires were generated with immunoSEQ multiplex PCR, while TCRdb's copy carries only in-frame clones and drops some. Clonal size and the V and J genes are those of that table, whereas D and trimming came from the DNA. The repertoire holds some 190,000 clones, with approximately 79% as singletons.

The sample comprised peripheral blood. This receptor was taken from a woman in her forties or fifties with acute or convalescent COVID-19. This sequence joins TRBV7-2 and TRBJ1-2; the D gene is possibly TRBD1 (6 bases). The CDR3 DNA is TGTGCCAGCAGCCCACAGGGCGACTATGGCTACACCTTC. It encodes CASSPQGDYGYTF.